This T cell receptor (beta chain) was documented in a study of blood T cell repertoires in COVID-19. Study-level information: Acute-phase and convalescent COVID-19 samples originated in the United States, Italy and Spain.

V dropped 1 base and J dropped 2 bases, with 2 bases sitting between them. Per germline, CDR1 MDHEN and CDR2 SYDVKM. This CDR3 is 12 amino acids long. A remark on this clone: The identical CDR3 is also encoded by other nucleotide sequences in the sample.

Authors' processing steps: From reference gene primer amplification, estimates of nucleated cell counts were derived. The repertoire was sequenced with immunoSEQ multiplex PCR; TCRdb's copy has only in-frame clones and lacks some. The V and J calls and clone size are taken from that table; D and trimming were inferred from the DNA. The repertoire has 150,000 to 250,000 clones, 90% to 95% of them found once; the top ten carry around 0.8%. The material sequenced was peripheral blood. This receptor was identified in a man aged 25 to 45 with COVID-19, enrolled during active disease. This rearrangement joins TRBV28 to TRBJ1-1; D is unresolved. CDR3 sequence: CASSLLNTEAFF. The CDR3 nucleotides are TGTGCCAGCAGTTTATTAAACACTGAAGCTTTCTTT.